The 26 T cell receptor beta chains in this list originate from one sample, sequenced in a study of blood T cell repertoires in COVID-19 (dated by TCRdb to 2020 to 2021). To prepare the library, the immunoSEQ multiplex PCR assay was applied. As stored in TCRdb, this immuneACCESS dataset retains in-frame rearrangements with V and J assigned. A fraction of the clones does not appear; measured against another copy, unresolved V genes explain less than half of the discrepancy, and the remainder lacks a known reason. The sample profile shows some 180,000 clones; 75% to 85% of them were found once. The top ten hold approximately 13% of the sample. Specimen: peripheral blood. The source of these receptors is a human donor in a cohort sampled during active COVID-19.

The chain carries TRBV7-8 and TRBJ2-7, with D possibly being TRBD2 (6 bases). In germline, CDR1 is SGHVS, CDR2 FQNEAQ. The CDR3 covers 15 residues. Trimming removed 5 bases from V and 1 base from J, with 15 bases in between. CDR3 nucleotides: TGTGCCAGCAGCCCGCGGAGGGACGGGTCCTACGAGCAGTACTTC. This translates into CASSPRRDGSYEQYF.

The V call is TRBV28, the J call TRBJ1-5; TRBD1 matches at 10 bases. This CDR3 is 14 amino acids long. V gave up 6 bases and J gave up 4 bases; unmatched junction bases: 3. The germline V gene encodes CDR1 MDHEN and CDR2 SYDVKM. The DNA for the CDR3 is TGTGCCAGCAGGCGGACAGGGGGTAATCAGCCCCAGCATTTT. It yields the protein CASRRTGGNQPQHF.

The chain recombines TRBV11-2 with TRBJ1-1; TRBD1 might be the D (6 bases). V was trimmed by 3 bases and J by 6 bases, leaving 11 bases between them. CDR3 size: 13 residues. CDR1 is SGHAT, CDR2 FQNNGV, per germline. The CDR3 DNA follows: TGTGCCAGCAGCTTGGGGGGGCACGCTGAAGCTTTCTTT. This encodes CASSLGGHAEAFF.

Comments on this clone: This sample also contains other DNA sequences that code for the same CDR3. This chain connects TRBV18 to TRBJ2-7, with 7 positions matching TRBD1. Germline V gene data show CDR1 as KGHSH and CDR2 as LQKENI. The CDR3 totals 15 residues. V trimming: 3 bases; J trimming: 0 bases; junction bases outside the gene matches: 5. This CDR3 reads CASSPTTGSSYEQYF. The CDR3, as DNA: TGTGCCAGCTCACCCACGACAGGGAGCTCCTACGAGCAGTACTTC. Full variable domain (remainder filled in from reference TRBV18 and TRBJ2-7): NAGVMQNPRHLVRRRGQEARLRCSPMKGHSHVYWYRQLPEEGLKFMVYLQKENIIDESGMPKERFSAEFPKEGPSILRIQQVVRGDSAAYFCASSPTTGSSYEQYFGPGTRLTVT.

The rearrangement joins TRBV19 to TRBJ2-1; possibly TRBD2 for D (5 bases). The germline V gene encodes CDR1 LNHDA and CDR2 SQIVND (reference sequence). Trimming left V 9 bases short and J 3 bases short, with 9 bases between. The CDR3 sequence is 12 residues long. The CDR3 sequence is CASGLGYNEQFF. DNA of the CDR3: TGTGCCAGCGGACTCGGCTACAATGAGCAGTTCTTC.

This clone was detected only once. The chain joins TRBV5-1 to TRBJ2-5, with D tentatively TRBD1 (6 bases). The CDR3 runs to 14 residues. Germline V gene lookup returns CDR1 SGHRS and CDR2 YFSETQ. The V and J ends lost 0 bases and 2 bases respectively, with 8 bases between them. CDR3 in DNA: TGCGCCAGCAGCTTGGTACAGGGACAAGAGACCCAGTACTTC. Its translation: CASSLVQGQETQYF.

The chain employs TRBV28 and TRBJ1-3, with unresolved D. This CDR3 region has 12 residues. Trimming removed 2 bases at V and 8 bases at J, with 7 bases between. In germline, CDR1 is MDHEN, CDR2 SYDVKM. The CDR3 reads CASSLATDTIYF. CDR3 DNA sequence: TGTGCCAGCAGTTTAGCTACGGACACCATATATTTT.

The chain couples TRBV27 to TRBJ1-6, with D hard to call. V was cut by 3 bases and J by 6 bases, with 3 bases left in between. Germline V gene data show CDR1 as MNHEY and CDR2 as SMNVEV (reference sequence). The CDR3 runs 12 residues. CDR3 protein: CASSFSNSPLHF. In DNA form, the CDR3 reads TGTGCCAGCAGTTTCTCTAATTCACCCCTCCACTTT.

The genes are TRBV12-3 or TRBV12-4 and TRBJ2-7; 9 nucleotides align to TRBD1. The V gene end was trimmed by 6 bases and the J gene end by 3 bases; junction bases not matched to a gene: 3. The CDR3 has 13 amino acids. CDR3 sequence reads: CASRGTGIYEQYF. The DNA of the CDR3 is TGTGCCAGCAGGGGGACAGGGATCTACGAGCAGTACTTC.

The rearrangement uses TRBV5-1 and TRBJ2-7, with D perhaps TRBD1 (6 bases). The CDR3 consists of 16 residues. CDR1 and CDR2 from the germline V gene are SGHRS and YFSETQ. V was shortened by 0 bases and J by 3 bases, with 16 bases between the two germline ends. DNA for the CDR3: TGCGCCAGCAGCTTGGCCCCTGACAGGATCTACTACGAGCAGTACTTC. Translated: CASSLAPDRIYYEQYF.

The rearrangement uses TRBV2 and TRBJ1-2; D gene ambiguous. Trimming left V 4 bases short and J 0 bases short, with 3 bases between. Germline V gene data show CDR1 as SNHLY and CDR2 as FYNNEI. The CDR3 sequence is 12 residues long. CDR3 bases: TGTGCCAGCAGTGCTCCTAACTATGGCTACACCTTC. Translation gives CASSAPNYGYTF. Full variable domain (missing parts from reference TRBV2 and TRBJ1-2): EPEVTQTPSHQVTQMGQEVILRCVPISNHLYFYWYRQILGQKVEFLVSFYNNEISEKSEIFDDQFSVERPDGSNFTLKIRSTKLEDSAMYFCASSAPNYGYTFGSGTRLTVV.

V is TRBV5-1 and J is TRBJ1-4; D is ambiguous. The CDR3 is 14 residues long. Germline-derived CDR1 and CDR2 are SGHRS and YFSETQ. The V end was cut by 5 bases, the J end by 0 bases, with 8 bases between. The CDR3 sequence: CASRLEATNEKLFF. The DNA of the CDR3 is TGCGCCAGCAGACTCGAGGCAACTAATGAAAAACTGTTTTTT.

V and J are TRBV7-2 and TRBJ2-5; possibly TRBD2 for D (6 bases). This CDR3 has 14 residues. V gave up 3 bases and J gave up 3 bases, with 11 bases separating them. Germline V gene data show CDR1 as SGHTA and CDR2 as FQGNSA. In DNA form, the CDR3 reads TGTGCCAGCAGCTTGGGCGGGACGGAAGAGACCCAGTACTTC. Translated, it gives CASSLGGTEETQYF.

The gene calls are TRBV2 and TRBJ1-1; unclear D gene. CDR3 length equals 12 residues. Germline V lookup: CDR1 SNHLY, CDR2 FYNNEI. The CDR3, as DNA: TGTGCTTCCCACAGTCTCGTCACTGAAGCTTTCTTT. It specifies CASHSLVTEAFF.

This clone was seen just once. V usage is TRBV7-9 and J usage is TRBJ1-2; 10 bases map to TRBD1. CDR3 length equals 16 residues. V was clipped by 5 bases and J by 2 bases; unmatched bases: 8. The germline gives CDR1 SEHNR, CDR2 FQNEAQ (reference sequence). CDR3 amino acids: CASSLPKGQGNYGYTF. CDR3 DNA sequence: TGTGCCAGCAGCCTACCCAAGGGACAGGGGAACTATGGCTACACCTTC.

The V call is TRBV6-5, the J call TRBJ2-2, with D uncertain. CDR1 and CDR2 (germline): MNHEY, SVGAGI. Trimming took off 2 bases at V and 5 bases at J, with 9 bases between the two ends. The length of the CDR3 is 14 residues. The CDR3 bases are TGTGCCAGCAGTTACCTGGTTCAGACCGGGGAGCTGTTTTTT. This encodes CASSYLVQTGELFF.

This clone has a single count. This sequence joins TRBV11-1 and TRBJ2-2; weak D call: TRBD1 (5 bases). Deletions cut 2 bases from V and 9 bases from J, with 7 bases between. Per germline, CDR1 SGHAT and CDR2 FQDESV (reference sequence). CDR3 size: 12 residues. The CDR3 is CASSLQGRELFF. CDR3 bases: TGTGCCAGCAGCTTACAGGGCCGGGAGCTGTTTTTT.

This chain uses TRBV7-8 with TRBJ2-5; D remains unclear. Germline-derived CDR1 and CDR2 are SGHVS and FQNEAQ. The CDR3 consists of 13 residues. V was clipped by 5 bases and J by 7 bases, with 14 bases between them. CDR3 in DNA: TGTGCCAGCAGCCCCGGTCTTGTTTTGACCCAGTACTTC. This sequence encodes CASSPGLVLTQYF.

The chain uses TRBV13 and TRBJ2-7; 11 nucleotides agree with TRBD2. This CDR3 region has 14 residues. The germline CDR1 and CDR2 sequences are PRHDT and FYEKMQ (reference sequence). The ends lost 6 bases at V and 3 bases at J; junction bases unmatched: 4. The CDR3 spells CASRTSGSHYEQYF. The DNA of the CDR3 is TGTGCCAGCAGAACTAGCGGGAGTCACTACGAGCAGTACTTC.

This chain joins TRBV5-6 and TRBJ2-2, with D perhaps matching TRBD2 (6 bases). The CDR3 runs 14 residues. Trimming cost V 4 bases and J 1 base, with 8 bases left between them. CDR1 is SGHDT, CDR2 YYEEEE, per germline. DNA for the CDR3: TGTGCCAGCAGCACGGGAGTGAACACCGGGGAGCTGTTTTTT. It translates to CASSTGVNTGELFF.

V and J are TRBV5-1 and TRBJ2-2; 8 bases align to TRBD2. This CDR3 is built from 17 residues. V trimming: 0 bases; J trimming: 0 bases; junction bases outside the gene matches: 4. In germline, CDR1 is SGHRS, CDR2 YFSETQ. The CDR3 is CASSLAGGLSNTGELFF. CDR3 DNA sequence: TGCGCCAGCAGCTTGGCGGGGGGGCTCTCGAACACCGGGGAGCTGTTTTTT.

This clone was counted once. The gene calls are TRBV7-9 and TRBJ1-1, with D maybe TRBD1 (5 bases). Trimming left V 1 base short and J 8 bases short, with 8 bases between. CDR3 size: 12 residues. Germline CDR1 reads SEHNR; CDR2 reads FQNEAQ (reference sequence). CDR3 amino acids: CASSLGTTEAFF. CDR3 DNA sequence: TGTGCCAGCAGCTTAGGGACAACGGAAGCTTTCTTT.

The chain is built from TRBV28 and TRBJ2-7; TRBD2 matches 7 bases. J gave up 6 bases and V 7 bases, and 12 bases lay outside the gene matches. The germline V gene encodes CDR1 MDHEN and CDR2 SYDVKM. The CDR3 sequence is 14 residues long. The CDR3 nucleotides read TGTGCCAGCAACAGAGCGGGATTTGTATCCGAGCAGTACTTC. Protein sequence: CASNRAGFVSEQYF.

The chain couples TRBV27 to TRBJ2-3, with 10 bases lining up with TRBD2. The CDR3 is 15 residues long. V trimming: 6 bases; J trimming: 4 bases; junction bases outside the gene matches: 7. Looked up from germline, CDR1 is MNHEY and CDR2 is SMNVEV (reference sequence). CDR3 nucleotides: TGTGCCAGCAGCCCCGGGACTAGCGTCCCAGATACGCAGTATTTT. It translates to CASSPGTSVPDTQYF.

V and J are TRBV30 and TRBJ2-3; a weak D match, TRBD1 (6 bases). The CDR3 runs 17 residues. Deletions cut 2 bases from V and 1 base from J, with 19 bases between. From germline, CDR1 is GTSNPN and CDR2 SVGIG (reference sequence). The CDR3 DNA follows: TGTGCCTGGAGTACCCGATGGGGGCGAGCGGGCACAGATACGCAGTATTTT. Its protein product is CAWSTRWGRAGTDTQYF.

This chain joins TRBV5-4 and TRBJ2-7; the match to TRBD1 covers 11 bases. CDR1 is SGHNT and CDR2 is YYREEE in the germline V gene (reference sequence). Germline trimming cut 0 bases from V and 3 bases from J; bases unmatched to any gene: 2. This CDR3 region has 15 residues. The CDR3 nucleotides read TGTGCCAGCAGCTTGGGCGGGACAGGGGGCTACGAGCAGTACTTC. Its protein is CASSLGGTGGYEQYF.